This T cell receptor beta chain emerged from a study of cytotoxic CD8 clonotypes in ibrutinib-treated CLL. Study details: Response was recorded as partial in approximately 24 patients and complete in 2; at median roughly 73 months, roughly 15 remained remitted and about 12 had progressed.

A 1 in 200,000 to 1 in 1 million T cell depth was the sequencing target. Assay: immunoSEQ multiplex PCR; the TCRdb copy retains only in-frame clones and omits some. In the table there are a few hundred thousand clones, around four fifths of which are singletons. Whole-study results and caveats: At ibrutinib response, clonality increased, and at progression it declined back toward baseline.

About 2.2 micrograms of genomic DNA came from cryopreserved PBMCs for TCR beta libraries. The CDR3 loop spans 14 amino acids. V trimming: 7 bases; J trimming: 6 bases; junction bases outside the gene matches: 10. CDR1 MNHEY and CDR2 SVGAGI come from the germline V gene. As regards this clone: What it binds is not known.

The sequence came from a human donor with chronic lymphocytic leukemia. This chain connects TRBV6-5 to TRBJ2-7; TRBD1 agrees at 9 bases. Sequencing was performed on PBMCs, taken before ibrutinib treatment. CDR3 in DNA: TGTGCCAGCACCGGGAACAGGGGGCGCTTCGAGCAGTACTTC. Encoded protein: CASTGNRGRFEQYF.